The 15 T cell receptor beta chains below were found in one sample sequenced in a study of T cell changes during pregnancy in multiple sclerosis. The protocol was immunoSEQ multiplex PCR, while the TCRdb copy is restricted to in-frame clones and leaves out a portion. This sample has 30,000 to 45,000 clones, with more than 80% found just once. This sample comprised peripheral blood, obtained before pregnancy. The receptors originated from a female donor with multiple sclerosis, enrolled in a pregnancy study.

The gene calls are TRBV6-6 and TRBJ2-2; the D gene is possibly TRBD1 (6 bases). There are 16 residues in the CDR3. V was shortened by 6 bases and J by 1 base, with 15 bases between the two germline ends. CDR1 and CDR2 from the germline V gene are MNHNY and SVGAGI (reference sequence). The CDR3 protein is CASSLGAGMNTGELFF. In DNA, the CDR3 is TGTGCCAGCAGCTTGGGGGCAGGGATGAACACCGGGGAGCTGTTTTTT.

In its sample, this clone was seen once. V is TRBV5-4 and J is TRBJ2-7; 8 bases match TRBD1. CDR1 is SGHNT and CDR2 is YYREEE in the germline V gene (reference sequence). Trimming cost V 2 bases and J 5 bases; bases outside gene matches: 6. This CDR3 region has 14 residues. The CDR3 protein is CASSLRQGFNEQYF. DNA for the CDR3: TGTGCCAGCAGCTTACGACAGGGGTTCAACGAGCAGTACTTC.

The V gene is TRBV28, the J gene TRBJ1-5, with D hard to call. The length of the CDR3 is 14 residues. Trimming stripped 7 bases from V and 4 bases from J, with 14 bases between. CDR1 is MDHEN and CDR2 is SYDVKM in the germline V gene. The CDR3 loop reads CASTTHRSNQPQHF. The CDR3 DNA sequence: TGTGCCAGCACCACACATCGTTCTAATCAGCCCCAGCATTTT.

V gene TRBV7-3 combines with J gene TRBJ2-2; a weak D match, TRBD1 (6 bases). The CDR3 has 14 residues. The germline gives CDR1 SGHTA, CDR2 FQGTGA. V was cut by 5 bases and J by 4 bases, with 11 bases left in between. CDR3 loop: CASSPMGATGELFF. CDR3 sequence (DNA): TGTGCCAGCAGCCCGATGGGGGCCACCGGGGAGCTGTTTTTT.

The CDR3 here is CASSKSGRDSLSNYGYTF. The CDR3 coding sequence is TGTGCCAGCAGCAAATCAGGCCGGGACAGCCTATCTAACTATGGCTACACCTTC. The rearrangement uses TRBV21-1 and TRBJ1-2; the table assigns TRBD1, which was not confirmed against the DNA. TRBV21-1 corresponds to a pseudogene. This CDR3 has 18 residues.

The rearrangement joins TRBV5-6 to TRBJ2-2; D is possibly TRBD2 (5 bases). V gave up 0 bases and J gave up 7 bases, with 10 bases separating them. CDR3 length: 14 amino acids. Germline CDR1 and CDR2: SGHDT and YYEEEE. The DNA for the CDR3 is TGTGCCAGCAGCTTGGTGTCGGGGTACGGGGAGCTGTTTTTT. Protein sequence: CASSLVSGYGELFF.

J is TRBJ2-1 and V is TRBV19, with D tentatively TRBD2 (6 bases). The CDR3 loop spans 15 amino acids. Germline values: CDR1 LNHDA, CDR2 SQIVND (reference sequence). V shed 6 bases and J shed 0 bases, with 12 bases lying between them. The DNA of the CDR3 is TGTGCCAGTAGAAGGGACTTCAGCTCCTACAATGAGCAGTTCTTC. This codes for CASRRDFSSYNEQFF.

The chain recombines TRBV28 with TRBJ2-7, with TRBD2 matching 10 bases. The V gene's germline CDR1 is MDHEN and CDR2 SYDVKM. V lost 6 bases to trimming and J lost 4 bases; unmatched junction nucleotides: 9. This CDR3 comprises 15 residues. This CDR3 reads CASSPPLAGVYEQYF. In DNA, the CDR3 is TGTGCCAGCAGCCCTCCCCTAGCGGGAGTTTACGAGCAGTACTTC.

This clone appeared a single time. The chain joins TRBV11-2 to TRBJ1-3; unclear D gene. Germline V gene data show CDR1 as SGHAT and CDR2 as FQNNGV. The CDR3 length is 15 residues. The ends were cut back, 1 base at V and 4 bases at J, with 11 bases in the middle. The CDR3 here is CASSLVRSEGNTIYF. The CDR3 nucleotides are TGTGCCAGCAGCTTAGTAAGGAGTGAAGGAAACACCATATATTTT.

The chain has TRBV18 and TRBJ2-7; D is perhaps TRBD2 (5 bases). The V and J ends lost 3 bases and 1 base respectively, with 10 bases between them. This CDR3 contains 14 residues. Germline assignment: CDR1 KGHSH and CDR2 LQKENI. The CDR3 region is CASSPGVESYEQYF. The CDR3 DNA reads as TGTGCCAGCTCACCGGGAGTTGAGTCCTACGAGCAGTACTTC.

J is TRBJ2-7 and V is TRBV19, with 7 positions matching TRBD2. J was trimmed by 3 bases and V by 5 bases; bases with no gene match: 7. CDR1 is LNHDA, CDR2 SQIVND, per germline (reference sequence). This CDR3 is built from 14 residues. CDR3 sequence (DNA): TGTGCCAGTAGTCGCCTAGCGGAGGTCTACGAGCAGTACTTC. Protein sequence: CASSRLAEVYEQYF.

The rearrangement links TRBV7-2 to TRBJ2-5; D gene ambiguous. This CDR3 is built from 11 residues. With 3 bases removed from V and 4 bases from J, the gap between germline ends came to 3 bases. Germline CDR1 reads SGHTA; CDR2 reads FQGNSA. CDR3 DNA sequence: TGTGCCAGCAGCTTCTTAGAGACCCAGTACTTC. Amino acids: CASSFLETQYF. Filled out from reference TRBV7-2 and TRBJ2-5, the complete variable domain reads GAGVSQSPSNKVTEKGKDVELRCDPISGHTALYWYRQSLGQGLEFLIYFQGNSAPDKSGLPSDRFSAERTGGSVSTLTIQRTQQEDSAVYLCASSFLETQYFGPGTRLLVL.

The chain links TRBV7-3 to TRBJ2-1; tentatively, D is TRBD2 (7 bases). The CDR3 extends over 13 amino acids. V lost 4 bases, J lost 10 bases, and 14 bases lay in between. The V gene's germline CDR1 is SGHTA and CDR2 FQGTGA. The CDR3 DNA reads TGTGCCAGCAGCTCCGTGGGGGGGCGGGAGCAGTTCTTC. As protein: CASSSVGGREQFF. The full variable domain, rest sourced from reference TRBV7-3 and TRBJ2-1, is GAGVSQTPSNKVTEKGKYVELRCDPISGHTALYWYRQSLGQGPEFLIYFQGTGAADDSGLPNDRFFAVRPEGSVSTLKIQRTERGDSAVYLCASSSVGGREQFFGPGTRLTVL.

J is TRBJ2-2 and V is TRBV28; D is possibly TRBD1 (5 bases). The CDR3 runs 16 residues. V dropped 10 bases and J dropped 2 bases, with 20 bases sitting between them. Germline CDR1 MDHEN, CDR2 SYDVKM. CDR3 nucleotide sequence: TGTGCCACCCGAGGTAGTGTGGGGCTTAACACCGGGGAGCTGTTTTTT. This translates into CATRGSVGLNTGELFF.

The V and J genes are TRBV4-1 and TRBJ2-5, with TRBD2 matching over 11 bases. The CDR3 is 16 residues long. Unmatched junction bases numbered 8, after V lost 4 bases and J lost 4 bases. Germline V lookup: CDR1 MGHRA, CDR2 YSYEKL. The CDR3 is CASSRILLAGGETQYF. The CDR3 coding sequence is TGCGCCAGCAGCCGGATCCTCCTAGCGGGAGGAGAGACCCAGTACTTC.